This is a list of T cell receptor beta chains from one sample in a study of molecular identifiers for immune sequencing clone quantification. MiXCR, applied by TCRdb to the PCR reads, yields one record per CDR3 protein. There are approximately 670,000 distinct CDR3 sequences in the sample; 15% to 20% occur only once, and 0.85% lies in the top ten. The sequenced material came from naive CD8+ T cells from blood, with Jurkat cell RNA spiked in. These receptors all stem from a human donor in good health. Some libraries in this study had Jurkat cell RNA spiked in. Both conserved end residues are part of each CDR3.

j_gene: TRBJ2-3; v_gene: TRBV6-6; CDR3aa: CASSFLAGPTDTQYF
j_gene: TRBJ2-7; v_gene: TRBV5-5; CDR3aa: CASSLAWTSDEQYF
j_gene: TRBJ2-7; v_gene: TRBV29-1; CDR3aa: CSAGQGSPYEQYF
j_gene: TRBJ2-1; v_gene: TRBV24-1; CDR3aa: CATSDLQASQQGYNEQFF
j_gene: TRBJ1-1; v_gene: TRBV6-2/TRBV6-3; CDR3aa: CASSYLLNTEAFF
j_gene: TRBJ2-7; v_gene: TRBV10-3; CDR3aa: CAISDVNSYEQYF
j_gene: TRBJ2-1; v_gene: TRBV29-1; CDR3aa: CSVEGTGVLDEQFF
j_gene: TRBJ2-1; v_gene: TRBV29-1; CDR3aa: CSVDEGLNEQFF
j_gene: TRBJ2-7; v_gene: TRBV7-9; CDR3aa: CASSIQGTGTYEQYF
j_gene: TRBJ2-2; v_gene: TRBV9; CDR3aa: CASSVGGGSGELFF
j_gene: TRBJ2-1; v_gene: TRBV13; CDR3aa: CASSLTRIEQFF
j_gene: TRBJ1-1; v_gene: TRBV19; CDR3aa: CASSILQGAAEAFF
j_gene: TRBJ2-3; v_gene: TRBV29-1; CDR3aa: CSVEIGGGSDTQYF
j_gene: TRBJ1-1; v_gene: TRBV19; CDR3aa: CASMLGSTEAFF
j_gene: TRBJ2-1; v_gene: TRBV6-5; CDR3aa: CASRLGTSGSNEQFF
j_gene: TRBJ1-1; v_gene: TRBV13; CDR3aa: CASSSFMNTEAFF
j_gene: TRBJ2-5; v_gene: TRBV6-2/TRBV6-3; CDR3aa: CASSYIRGRGETQYF
j_gene: TRBJ1-2; v_gene: TRBV12-3/TRBV12-4; CDR3aa: CASSFTYGYTF
j_gene: TRBJ1-1; v_gene: TRBV7-2; CDR3aa: CASSLDTRDRGPRTEAFF
j_gene: TRBJ2-7; v_gene: TRBV27; CDR3aa: CASGHTGAYEQYF
j_gene: TRBJ2-2; v_gene: TRBV5-8; CDR3aa: CASSIIGELFF
j_gene: TRBJ2-7; v_gene: TRBV4-2; CDR3aa: CASSQELAGDYEQYF
j_gene: TRBJ1-4; v_gene: TRBV29-1; CDR3aa: CSAEGRFNEKLFF
j_gene: TRBJ2-1; v_gene: TRBV29-1; CDR3aa: CSVEAVVFHEQFF
j_gene: TRBJ2-5; v_gene: TRBV7-3; CDR3aa: CASSPGFGQETQYF